Listed here are 29 T cell receptor beta chains from one sample, sequenced in a study of T cells in Graves' hyperthyroidism and ophthalmopathy. There were TCR beta CDR3 regions amplified from RNA transcripts. Primed by the HTBI set, a first-round RT-PCR was run on the TCR CDR3. In TCRdb, the multiplex PCR reads were re-called with MiXCR into one record per CDR3 protein. The sample yields approximately 210,000 distinct CDR3 sequences, roughly 15% seen once. Material for sequencing was blood. These receptors came from a man in his forties or fifties with Graves' hyperthyroidism.

This clonotype occurred many times. The J gene is TRBJ2-3, the V gene TRBV11-3; 12 bases are shared with TRBD2. V dropped 4 bases and J dropped 3; count of bases not matched to a gene: 5. Germline V CDR1 and CDR2: SGHNT, YENEEA. The CDR3 runs to 16 residues. This chain's CDR3 is CASSSRLAGETDTQYF. The CDR3 region has the DNA TGTGCCAGCAGCTCTCGACTAGCGGGAGAGACAGATACGCAGTATTTT.

There are many counts of this clonotype. This chain links TRBV6-5 with TRBJ1-5; D not certain. Germline V gives CDR1 MNHEY, CDR2 SVGAGI. Deletions cut 4 bases from V and 4 bases from J, with 11 bases between. The CDR3 consists of 14 residues. The CDR3 DNA sequence: TGTGCCAGCAGTTTCTCCGGGCCGAATCAGCCCCAGCATTTT. As protein: CASSFSGPNQPQHF.

This clonotype was detected once. Germline and junction disagree at one end, which may indicate a read error. The genes are TRBV12-3 or TRBV12-4 and TRBJ2-3; D is possibly TRBD2 (7 bases). CDR3 length equals 15 residues. In DNA form, the CDR3 reads TGTGCCAGCAGCTGGGGAGGGGGGGGCACCGATACGCAGTATTTT. It translates to CASSWGGGGTDTQYF.

Turning to this clonotype: This may come from a read error, since a much larger clone is one base off. The chain has TRBV20-1 and TRBJ2-5, with 14 bases aligning to TRBD2. Per germline, CDR1 DFQATT and CDR2 SNEGSKA (reference sequence). The CDR3 runs to 15 residues. The CDR3 DNA reads TGCAGTGCAATCGGGACTAGCGGGAGCCAAGAGATCCAGTACTTC. Residues: CSAIGTSGSQEIQYF.

This clonotype has at least ten counts. This chain joins TRBV28 and TRBJ2-3; D unresolved. There are 16 residues in the CDR3. Per germline, CDR1 MDHEN and CDR2 SYDVKM. Trimming removed 0 bases from V and 2 bases from J, with 12 bases in between. The chain's CDR3 is CASSLWAAEATDTQYF. DNA of the CDR3: TGTGCCAGCAGTTTATGGGCGGCGGAAGCCACAGATACGCAGTATTTT.

The table lists this clonotype with many counts. V and J are TRBV20-1 and TRBJ2-1; D is ambiguous. CDR1 is DFQATT, CDR2 SNEGSKA, per germline (reference sequence). CDR3 length: 16 amino acids. Trimming removed 0 bases at V and 2 bases at J, with 14 bases between. The CDR3 spells CSARDTAHVTYNEQFF. In DNA form, the CDR3 reads TGCAGTGCTAGAGATACGGCCCATGTTACCTACAATGAGCAGTTCTTC.

In this sample, this clonotype turned up a few times. The chain couples TRBV20-1 to TRBJ2-7; TRBD1 matches 11 bases. J was trimmed by 7 bases and V by 1 base; bases with no gene match: 9. There are 15 residues in the CDR3. From germline, CDR1 is DFQATT and CDR2 SNEGSKA (reference sequence). The CDR3 region is CSARGPGQGGNEQYF. In nucleotides, the CDR3 is TGCAGTGCTAGAGGACCGGGACAGGGGGGGAATGAGCAGTACTTC.

There are a few counts of this clonotype. The genes are TRBV2 and TRBJ2-2; 11 positions match TRBD2. The V segment lost 7 bases and the J segment 7 bases; nucleotides outside the gene matches: 8. The length of the CDR3 is 15 residues. Germline V gene data show CDR1 as SNHLY and CDR2 as FYNNEI. As DNA, the CDR3 is TGTGCCAGCAAACTAGCGGGAGTAGCCGGCGGGGAGCTGTTTTTT. It codes for CASKLAGVAGGELFF.

This chain links TRBV2 with TRBJ2-7, with D maybe TRBD2 (5 bases). This CDR3 spans 14 amino acids. The ends were cut back, 9 bases at V and 2 bases at J, with 17 bases in the middle. The germline V gene has CDR1 SNHLY and CDR2 FYNNEI. CDR3 sequence: CASFRDRTTYEQYF. The DNA of the CDR3 is TGTGCCAGTTTTCGGGATCGCACGACCTACGAGCAGTACTTC.

In this sample, this clonotype turned up many times. The chain has TRBV12-3 or TRBV12-4 and TRBJ2-1, with D possibly being TRBD2 (6 bases). V gave up 6 bases and J gave up 0 bases, with 18 bases separating them. The CDR3 consists of 17 residues. CDR3: CASSGLIAEPSYNEQFF. The CDR3 nucleotides are TGTGCCAGCAGCGGACTCATAGCGGAACCCTCCTACAATGAGCAGTTCTTC.

This clonotype was found many times. The chain is built from TRBV10-3 and TRBJ2-3; the D is unclear. V was clipped by 8 bases and J by 3 bases, with 15 bases between them. The CDR3 covers 14 residues. Germline V gives CDR1 ENHRY, CDR2 SYGVKD. The CDR3 coding sequence is TGTGCCATCCGCCCGACTGTGTCAACAGATACGCAGTATTTT. Amino acid sequence: CAIRPTVSTDTQYF.

There are many counts of this clonotype. The V call is TRBV27, the J call TRBJ1-4; D gene unclear. The CDR3 totals 16 residues. V lost 2 bases and J lost 6, with 16 bases in between. Germline V gives CDR1 MNHEY, CDR2 SMNVEV (reference sequence). As DNA, the CDR3 is TGTGCCAGCAGTTTAACGCCGGGCACAGCCGATGAAAAACTGTTTTTT. This gives the protein CASSLTPGTADEKLFF.

The J gene is TRBJ2-3, the V gene TRBV7-9; possibly TRBD2 for D (5 bases). Trimming removed 5 bases from V and 0 bases from J, with 9 bases in between. Per the germline V gene, CDR1 is SEHNR and CDR2 is FQNEAQ (reference sequence). The CDR3 is 14 amino acids. The CDR3 nucleotides are TGTGCCAGCAGCCCGCGCGGGAGCACAGATACGCAGTATTTT. Translating it yields CASSPRGSTDTQYF.

This clonotype was counted ten times or more. CDR3 nucleotides: TGTGCCAGCAACCTACAGGGGAACACTGAAGCTTTCTTT. Protein product: CASNLQGNTEAFF. This sequence joins TRBV12-3 or TRBV12-4 and TRBJ1-1; a possible D gene is TRBD1 (6 bases). The CDR3 is made up of 13 amino acids. The V end lost 7 bases, the J end lost 1 base, and 10 bases lay between the germline ends.

This clonotype was counted at least ten times. This rearrangement joins TRBV25-1 to TRBJ2-1; weak D call: TRBD2 (6 bases). In germline, CDR1 is MGHDK, CDR2 SYGVNS. V shed 8 bases and J shed 8 bases, with 10 bases lying between them. The CDR3 totals 11 residues. CDR3 sequence reads: CASQQRDEQFF. The CDR3, as DNA: TGTGCCAGCCAACAGCGGGATGAGCAGTTCTTC.

This clonotype was detected ten times or more. V is TRBV2 and J is TRBJ2-5, with 11 bases identical to TRBD2. The CDR3 sequence is 17 residues long. The V segment lost 7 bases and the J segment 4 bases; nucleotides outside the gene matches: 14. Germline V lookup: CDR1 SNHLY, CDR2 FYNNEI. CDR3 sequence reads: CASMAGLAALQGETQYF. The CDR3 bases are TGTGCCAGCATGGCGGGACTAGCGGCTCTCCAGGGAGAGACCCAGTACTTC. Supplemented by reference TRBV2 and TRBJ2-5, the full variable domain reads EPEVTQTPSHQVTQMGQEVILRCVPISNHLYFYWYRQILGQKVEFLVSFYNNEISEKSEIFDDQFSVERPDGSNFTLKIRSTKLEDSAMYFCASMAGLAALQGETQYFGPGTRLLVL.

This clonotype showed up many times. The V gene is TRBV7-6, the J gene TRBJ2-5, with 9 nucleotides matching TRBD2. Per germline, CDR1 SGHVS and CDR2 FNYEAQ. CDR3 length: 19 amino acids. The trim removed 0 bases at V and 2 bases at J, leaving 13 bases unmatched. Written as DNA, the CDR3 is TGTGCCAGCAGCTTAGCGAAGACGGCGGGAGGGCCCGTACAAGAGACCCAGTACTTC. Translated, it gives CASSLAKTAGGPVQETQYF.

The chain joins TRBV11-2 to TRBJ2-1; 11 bases line up with TRBD2. The CDR3 has 15 residues. J gave up 6 bases and V 4 bases, and 5 bases lay outside the gene matches. Germline V gene sequence: CDR1 SGHAT, CDR2 FQNNGV. CDR3 region: CASSSGLAVINEQFF. The DNA for the CDR3 is TGTGCCAGCAGCTCGGGACTAGCGGTGATCAATGAGCAGTTCTTC.

A remark on this clonotype: Given a much more abundant clone one base away, this may be a read error. V usage is TRBV6-1 and J usage is TRBJ2-7, with D maybe TRBD2 (6 bases). V lost 7 bases, J lost 0 bases, and 7 bases lay in between. Per the germline V gene, CDR1 is MNHNS and CDR2 is SASEGT. CDR3 size: 12 residues. The CDR3 protein is CASNGGSYEQYF. The CDR3 DNA reads TGTGCCAGCAACGGGGGCTCCTACGAGCAGTACTTC.

The V and J genes are TRBV20-1 and TRBJ1-2; no clear D gene. The CDR3 sequence is 10 residues long. Trimming shortened V by 5 bases and J by 11 bases, and 12 bases separated the two germline ends. CDR1 DFQATT and CDR2 SNEGSKA come from the germline V gene (reference sequence). CDR3 loop: CSAPDGSYTF. The CDR3 DNA is TGCAGTGCTCCGGACGGGAGTTACACCTTC.

This clonotype was detected ten times or more. V and J are TRBV6-1 and TRBJ1-1, with 7 bases that match TRBD1. Germline values: CDR1 MNHNS, CDR2 SASEGT. V was clipped by 2 bases and J by 6 bases; unmatched bases: 9. The CDR3 has 15 amino acids. CDR3 coding DNA: TGTGCCAGCAGTGAACTGACGGCAGGGGGACCTGAAGCTTTCTTT. As protein: CASSELTAGGPEAFF.

This clonotype was observed many times. The chain couples TRBV28 to TRBJ2-3; 10 bases are shared with TRBD2. The J segment lost 0 bases and the V segment lost 3 bases, leaving 6 bases of the junction unmatched. The CDR3 spans 17 residues. Germline V gene sequence: CDR1 MDHEN, CDR2 SYDVKM. The CDR3 reads CASSFGLAVGSTDTQYF. DNA for the CDR3: TGTGCCAGCAGTTTCGGACTAGCGGTGGGGAGCACAGATACGCAGTATTTT.

The chain links TRBV2 to TRBJ2-7, with 8 nucleotides matching TRBD2. Losses at the gene ends were 6 bases for V and 3 bases for J; bases not matched to a gene: 7. This CDR3 has 14 amino acids. From germline, CDR1 is SNHLY and CDR2 FYNNEI. The CDR3 region has the DNA TGTGCCAGCAGGAGCGGGAGTGGCTACTACGAGCAGTACTTC. It specifies CASRSGSGYYEQYF.

This clonotype came up many times. The V gene is TRBV28, the J gene TRBJ2-7; 9 positions agree with TRBD1. CDR1 and CDR2 from the germline V gene are MDHEN and SYDVKM. The length of the CDR3 is 17 residues. Germline trimming cut 5 bases from V and 4 bases from J; bases unmatched to any gene: 15. This chain's CDR3 is CASSPLYRDREYYEQYF. DNA for the CDR3: TGTGCCAGCAGTCCCCTGTACCGGGACAGGGAATATTACGAGCAGTACTTC.

This clonotype has a handful of counts. The genes are TRBV20-1 and TRBJ2-7, with D maybe TRBD2 (5 bases). Trimming cost V 3 bases and J 6 bases, with 9 bases left between them. From germline, CDR1 is DFQATT and CDR2 SNEGSKA (reference sequence). This CDR3 is built from 11 residues. Written as DNA, the CDR3 is TGCAGTGCTAGCTGGACTGTCGAGCAGTACTTC. Protein product: CSASWTVEQYF.

This clonotype has a count of ten or more. V gene TRBV5-1 combines with J gene TRBJ2-7; 9 bases line up with TRBD2. Germline CDR1 is SGHRS and CDR2 is YFSETQ. Trimming at V came to 3 bases and at J to 2 bases, leaving 3 bases not matched to a gene. The CDR3 totals 14 residues. The CDR3: CASSYSGRAYEQYF. The CDR3 nucleotides are TGCGCCAGCAGCTATAGCGGGAGAGCCTACGAGCAGTACTTC.

This clonotype was picked up a small number of times. The chain carries TRBV20-1 and TRBJ2-5; D unresolved. The CDR3 consists of 13 residues. CDR1 and CDR2 from the germline V gene are DFQATT and SNEGSKA (reference sequence). V was pared by 3 bases and J by 5 bases, with 13 bases between. CDR3 in DNA: TGCAGTGCTAGCGCCGGGCCCAGGGAGACCCAGTACTTC. This translates into CSASAGPRETQYF.

This rearrangement joins TRBV25-1 to TRBJ1-2; possible D gene TRBD1, 5 bases. The CDR3 loop spans 13 amino acids. V gave up 4 bases and J gave up 4 bases, with 10 bases separating them. Germline values: CDR1 MGHDK, CDR2 SYGVNS. CDR3 protein: CASSGRDLYGYTF. CDR3 nucleotides: TGTGCCAGCAGTGGACGGGACCTCTATGGCTACACCTTC.

This clonotype was seen only a few times. The rearrangement links TRBV24-1 to TRBJ2-4; D gene ambiguous. In germline, CDR1 is KGHDR, CDR2 SFDVKD. The CDR3 runs to 16 residues. V was pared by 12 bases and J by 0 bases, with 20 bases between. DNA for the CDR3: TGTGCCTACCTCCTTTTACCCGAGAGAGCCAAAAACATTCAGTACTTC. This translates into CAYLLLPERAKNIQYF.